The sequence of this T cell receptor (beta chain) was determined in a study of T cell repertoires in cytomegalovirus infection. Study overall: Public TCR beta signatures were indicative of both CMV infection and a matching HLA type.

The study's findings and limits: Dominant in the ex vivo response were TCR beta clonotypes restricted by HLA-C and specific for CMV. Cumulated frequencies of public TCR beta families served to identify carriers of CMV plus the relevant HLA.

TCRdb recomputed calls from the reads with MiXCR, one row per CDR3 protein. Altogether a few hundred thousand distinct CDR3 sequences are present, 12% to 15% being singletons, with the ten largest covering around 8.8%. As concerns this clonotype: Its specificity is unknown.

Trimming stripped 4 bases from V and 0 bases from J, with 13 bases between. Germline V gene data show CDR1 as MNHEY and CDR2 as SVGEGT. The CDR3 has 15 residues. V and J are TRBV6-2 or TRBV6-3 and TRBJ2-7; no definite D call. The clonotype originates from a human donor in good health (CMV status not recorded). Some clones in this sample may be carry-over from other donors' samples. The sample consisted of PBMCs. The DNA of the CDR3 is TGTGCCAGCAGTTTCCCCGGACGTAACTCCTACGAGCAGTACTTC. The encoded protein is CASSFPGRNSYEQYF.